This TCR beta chain was found in a study of blood T cell repertoires in COVID-19. Turning to the study itself: Acute and convalescent COVID-19 specimens originated in the United States, Italy and Spain.

V was pared by 5 bases and J by 5 bases, with 21 bases between. Germline lookup yields CDR1 GTSNPN and CDR2 SVGIG (reference sequence). The CDR3 consists of 15 residues. This clone occurred once. The authors' processing: Quantification of nucleated cells was approximated via reference gene primer amplification. The protocol was immunoSEQ multiplex PCR, while the TCRdb copy is restricted to in-frame clones and leaves out a portion. Clonal size and the V and J genes are those of that table, whereas D and trimming came from the DNA. Seen here are some 200,000 clones, roughly 90% observed once, and the top ten hold 18%.

This clonotype was obtained from a man aged 50 to 60 with COVID-19, enrolled during active disease. The sequenced sample consisted of peripheral blood. This chain uses TRBV30 with TRBJ1-1; tentative D call: TRBD1 (6 bases). CDR3 bases: TGTGCCTGGTCCCAGGGGACGGGTGGGGATACTGAAGCTTTCTTT. It translates to CAWSQGTGGDTEAFF.